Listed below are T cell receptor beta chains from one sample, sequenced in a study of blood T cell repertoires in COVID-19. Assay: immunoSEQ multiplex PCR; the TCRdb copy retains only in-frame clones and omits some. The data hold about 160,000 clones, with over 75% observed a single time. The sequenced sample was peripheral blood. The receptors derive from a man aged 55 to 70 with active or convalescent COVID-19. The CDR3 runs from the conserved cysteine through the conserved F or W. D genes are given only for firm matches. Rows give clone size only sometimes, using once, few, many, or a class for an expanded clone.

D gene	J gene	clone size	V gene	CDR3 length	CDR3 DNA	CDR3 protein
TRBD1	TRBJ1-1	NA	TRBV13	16	TGTGCCAGCAACCGACAGGGGGGGGTTTTTGGCACTGAAGCTTTCTTT	CASNRQGGVFGTEAFF
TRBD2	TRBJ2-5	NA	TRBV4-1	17	TGCGCCAGCAGCCAACCCGGCCGGGGGGGGCTACAAGAGACCCAGTACTTC	CASSQPGRGGLQETQYF
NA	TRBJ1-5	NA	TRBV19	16	TGTGCCAGTAGTATAGGCGGGACCCAGGCAGGTCAGCCCCAGCATTTT	CASSIGGTQAGQPQHF
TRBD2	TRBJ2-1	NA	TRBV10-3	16	TGTGCCATCAGTGAGTCGGGACTAGCGGGAGAGTCTAAGCAGTTCTTC	CAISESGLAGESKQFF
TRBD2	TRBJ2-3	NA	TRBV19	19	TGTGCCAGTAGTCCAAGGGGGACTAGCGGGGGGGCCCGCCGCTATACGCAGTATTTT	CASSPRGTSGGARRYTQYF
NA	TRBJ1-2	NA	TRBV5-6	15	TGTGCCAGCAGCCTCAGGGGCATCACTAACTATGGCTACACCTTC	CASSLRGITNYGYTF
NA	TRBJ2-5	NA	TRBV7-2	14	TGTGCCAGCAGCTTAGATCGGGGGAGAGAGACCCAGTACTTC	CASSLDRGRETQYF
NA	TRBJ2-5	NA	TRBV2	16	TGTGCCAGCAGTGAAGCGCTTTTTCGGGGTGCCGAGACCCAGTACTTC	CASSEALFRGAETQYF
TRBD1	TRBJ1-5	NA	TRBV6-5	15	TGTGCCAGCATGGTGACAGGGGGAGGCAATCAGCCCCAGCATTTT	CASMVTGGGNQPQHF
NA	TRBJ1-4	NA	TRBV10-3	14	TGTGCCACCCACGTGGGCCAGGGCGACGAAAAACTGTTTTTT	CATHVGQGDEKLFF
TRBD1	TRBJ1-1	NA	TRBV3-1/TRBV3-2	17	TGTGCCAGCAGTCGAAGCTTAACAGGGGGCGAGAACACTGAAGCTTTCTTT	CASSRSLTGGENTEAFF
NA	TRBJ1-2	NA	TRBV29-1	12	TGCAGCGTTGAACGCCCGGGGGGGGGCTACACCTTC	CSVERPGGGYTF
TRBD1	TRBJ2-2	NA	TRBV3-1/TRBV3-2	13	TGTGCCAGCAGCCAAGGACAGGGCGGGGAGCTGTTTTTT	CASSQGQGGELFF
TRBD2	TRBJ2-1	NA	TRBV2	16	TGTGCCAGCAGGAAAAGGACTAGCGGGGGGGCGAATGAGCAGTTCTTC	CASRKRTSGGANEQFF
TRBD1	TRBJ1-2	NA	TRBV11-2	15	TGTGCCAGCAGCCCACAGGGGGCGCAAAACTATGGCTACACCTTC	CASSPQGAQNYGYTF
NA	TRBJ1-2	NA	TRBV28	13	TGTGCCAGCAGTTTGGGGGGACTATATGGCTACACCTTC	CASSLGGLYGYTF
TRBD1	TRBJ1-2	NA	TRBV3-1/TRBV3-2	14	TGTGCCAGCAGCCTAAGGACAGGCAACTATGGCTACACCTTC	CASSLRTGNYGYTF
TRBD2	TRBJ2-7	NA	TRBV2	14	TGTGCCAGCAGTGAAAGCCGGGACTACTACGAGCAGTACTTC	CASSESRDYYEQYF
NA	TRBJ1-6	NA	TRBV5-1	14	TGCGCCAGCAGCTTGCAGGGCGTGAATTCACCCCTCCACTTT	CASSLQGVNSPLHF
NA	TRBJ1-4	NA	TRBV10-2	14	TGCGCCAGCAGTCCCCAGGCCTTTAATGAAAAACTGTTTTTT	CASSPQAFNEKLFF
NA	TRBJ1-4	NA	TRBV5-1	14	TGCGCCAGCACCGGAGGACAGACTAATGAAAAACTGTTTTTT	CASTGGQTNEKLFF
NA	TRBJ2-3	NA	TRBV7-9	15	TGTGCCAGCAGCTCCAGGGTGGAGGGCAGAGATACGCAGTATTTT	CASSSRVEGRDTQYF
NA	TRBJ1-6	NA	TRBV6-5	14	TGTGCCAGCAGTTACTCGCTCGGGAATTCACCCCTCCACTTT	CASSYSLGNSPLHF
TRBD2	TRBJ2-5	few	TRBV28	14	TGTGCCAGCAGTCCTGCGGGGGAACAAGAGACCCAGTACTTC	CASSPAGEQETQYF
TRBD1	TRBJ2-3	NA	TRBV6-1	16	TGTGCCAGCAGTGAAACAGGGGGCATATCCACAGATACGCAGTATTTT	CASSETGGISTDTQYF
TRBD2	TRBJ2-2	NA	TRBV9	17	TGTGCCAGCAGCGTAGGGGGCGGGAGGGCCCGGACCGGGGAGCTGTTTTTT	CASSVGGGRARTGELFF
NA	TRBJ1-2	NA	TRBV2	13	TGTGCCAGCATTACGTGGGAGAACTATGGCTACACCTTC	CASITWENYGYTF
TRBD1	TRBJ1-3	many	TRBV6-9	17	TGTGCCAGCAGTTCCCCATCCTACAGGGGCTCTGGAAACACCATATATTTT	CASSSPSYRGSGNTIYF
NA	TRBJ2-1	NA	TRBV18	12	TGTGCCAGCTCACGACAGCCCCGCGAGCAGTTCTTC	CASSRQPREQFF
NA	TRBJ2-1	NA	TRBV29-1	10	TGCAGCGTTCGGAACAGGGAGCAGTTCTTC	CSVRNREQFF
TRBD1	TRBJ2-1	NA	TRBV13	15	TGTGCCAGCAGCTTAGAGGACAGGGATTCCAATGAGCAGTTCTTC	CASSLEDRDSNEQFF
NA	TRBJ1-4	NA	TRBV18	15	TGTGCCGGCTCACCACGGGCCCGGCTTGATGAAAAACTGTTTTTT	CAGSPRARLDEKLFF
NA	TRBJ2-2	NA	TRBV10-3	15	TGTGCCATCAGTGAGAGTAGCACGGGCACCGGGGAGCTGTTTTTT	CAISESSTGTGELFF
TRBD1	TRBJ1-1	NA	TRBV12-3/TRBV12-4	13	TGTGCCAGCAATACAGGGGGGACCACTGAAGCTTTCTTT	CASNTGGTTEAFF
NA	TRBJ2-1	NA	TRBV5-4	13	TGTGCCAGCAGCTTGGGACCGGCGGGTGAGCAGTTCTTC	CASSLGPAGEQFF
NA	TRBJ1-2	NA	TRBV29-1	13	TGCAGCGTTGATACAGGGTGGGACTATGGCTACACCTTC	CSVDTGWDYGYTF
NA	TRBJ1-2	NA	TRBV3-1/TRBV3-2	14	TGTGCCAGCAGCCAAGAGCAAGCGGGGGTTGGCTACACCTTC	CASSQEQAGVGYTF
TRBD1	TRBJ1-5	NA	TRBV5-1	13	TGCGCCAGCAGCACGGACAGGGTACAGCCCCAGCATTTT	CASSTDRVQPQHF
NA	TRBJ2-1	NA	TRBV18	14	TGTGCCAGCTCAACCGACAGATCCTACAATGAGCAGTTCTTC	CASSTDRSYNEQFF
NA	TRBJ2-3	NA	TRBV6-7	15	TGTGCCAGCAGGACACGGACGGGGAGAAGGGATACGCAGTATTTT	CASRTRTGRRDTQYF
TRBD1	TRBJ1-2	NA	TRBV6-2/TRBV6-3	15	TGTGCCAGCAGTTACCAGGGACAGATATTACGAGGCTACACCTTC	CASSYQGQILRGYTF
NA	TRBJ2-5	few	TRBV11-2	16	TGTGCCAGCTCCACATCCCCAGGGTTCAGTCAAGAGACCCAGTACTTC	CASSTSPGFSQETQYF
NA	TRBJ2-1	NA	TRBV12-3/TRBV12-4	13	TGTGCCAGCAGTCGAGAATCCTACAATGAGCAGTTCTTC	CASSRESYNEQFF
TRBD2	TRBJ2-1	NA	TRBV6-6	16	TGTGCCAGCAGTTCTCCGAGGGGCGGGGGGAACAATGAGCAGTTCTTC	CASSSPRGGGNNEQFF
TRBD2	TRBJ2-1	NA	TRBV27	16	TGTGCCAGCAGCCTAGGGGGCCCGGGACTAGCGGCTGAGCAGTTCTTC	CASSLGGPGLAAEQFF